This T cell receptor (beta chain) was recorded in a study of technical replicates of blood from a few donors. The J segment lost 4 bases and the V segment lost 3 bases, leaving 7 bases of the junction unmatched. The CDR3 is made up of 15 amino acids. Germline V gives CDR1 SEHNR, CDR2 FQNEAQ (reference sequence). Using immunoSEQ multiplex PCR, the repertoire was profiled, and TCRdb retains in-frame clones only, with some absent. The repertoire holds 65,000 to 85,000 clones, with roughly 96% as singletons. The receptor was isolated from a human donor in good health. Sequenced: T cells isolated from PBMCs. V is TRBV7-9 and J is TRBJ2-3; 7 bases agree with TRBD2. The CDR3 DNA reads TGTGCCAGCAGCTTCGGGGGGACGGTGGCAGATACGCAGTATTTT. This gives the protein CASSFGGTVADTQYF.